This TCR beta chain is from a study of cytomegalovirus exposure and HLA in healthy donors. Overall study results and limits: Previous analysis showed most TCR beta V segments were productive about 90% or about 30% of the time.

This clone has just one count. Its antigen remains unknown. The germline gives CDR1 SQVTM, CDR2 ANQGSEA. CDR3 length equals 14 residues. V shed 6 bases and J 8 bases; nucleotides not matched to a gene: 14. Amplification used 60 Vbeta primers and 13 Jbeta primers. Generated by immunoSEQ multiplex PCR, the TCRdb table keeps only in-frame clones and is missing some. The sample includes about 190,000 clones, roughly 80% of them seen just once. The sequence was collected from a man aged 35 to 55 in good health and CMV-seropositive. The sequencing input was PBMCs. This chain joins TRBV29-1 and TRBJ1-2, with 8 positions matching TRBD1. The CDR3 protein is CSVADRAPFYGYTF. CDR3 nucleotide sequence: TGCAGCGTGGCGGACAGGGCCCCATTTTACGGCTACACCTTC.